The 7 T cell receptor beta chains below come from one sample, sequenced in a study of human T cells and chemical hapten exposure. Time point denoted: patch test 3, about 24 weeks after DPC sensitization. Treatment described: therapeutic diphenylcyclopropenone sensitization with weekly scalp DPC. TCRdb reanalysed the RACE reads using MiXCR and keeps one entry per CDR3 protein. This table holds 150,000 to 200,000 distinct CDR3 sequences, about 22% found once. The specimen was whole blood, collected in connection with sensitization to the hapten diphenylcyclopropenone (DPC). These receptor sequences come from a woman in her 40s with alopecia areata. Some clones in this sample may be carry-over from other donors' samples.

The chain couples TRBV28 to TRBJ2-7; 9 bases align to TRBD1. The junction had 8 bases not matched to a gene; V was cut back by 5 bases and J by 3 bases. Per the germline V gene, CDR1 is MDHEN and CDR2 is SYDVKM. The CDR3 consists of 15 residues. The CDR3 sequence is CASSPGQGPYYEQYF. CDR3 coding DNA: TGTGCCAGCAGTCCGGGACAGGGACCCTACTACGAGCAGTACTTC.

The CDR3 reads CASSQELGGAYGYTF. The CDR3 DNA follows: TGTGCCAGCAGCCAAGAGTTGGGGGGGGCCTATGGCTACACCTTC. This rearrangement joins TRBV4-2 to TRBJ1-2; TRBD1 might be the D (6 bases). Germline lookup yields CDR1 LGHNA and CDR2 YNFKEQ. This CDR3 has 15 residues. The V and J ends lost 0 bases and 4 bases respectively, with 12 bases between them.

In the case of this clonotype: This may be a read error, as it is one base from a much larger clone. CDR3 amino acids: CASSYSTANTEAFF. DNA for the CDR3: TGTGCCAGCAGTTACTCGACAGCGAACACTGAAGCTTTCTTT. The V and J genes are TRBV6-5 and TRBJ1-1; tentative D call: TRBD1 (5 bases). Germline V gives CDR1 MNHEY, CDR2 SVGAGI. The CDR3 contains 14 residues. V was shortened by 0 bases and J by 1 base, with 6 bases between the two germline ends.

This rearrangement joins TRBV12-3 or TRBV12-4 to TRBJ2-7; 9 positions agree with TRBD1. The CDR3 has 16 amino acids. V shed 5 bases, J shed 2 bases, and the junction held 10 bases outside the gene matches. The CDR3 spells CASSLGTGIMTYEQYF. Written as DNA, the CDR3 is TGTGCCAGCAGTCTGGGGACAGGGATAATGACCTACGAGCAGTACTTC.

CDR3: CASSSGPEQYF. The CDR3 nucleotides read TGTGCCAGCAGCTCAGGACCGGAGCAGTACTTC. The rearrangement uses TRBV7-2 and TRBJ2-7; D is undetermined. This CDR3 comprises 11 residues. Germline V gene sequence: CDR1 SGHTA, CDR2 FQGNSA. The germline V and J ends were trimmed by 4 bases and 7 bases, with 8 bases remaining between them. Full variable domain (missing parts from reference TRBV7-2 and TRBJ2-7): GAGVSQSPSNKVTEKGKDVELRCDPISGHTALYWYRQSLGQGLEFLIYFQGNSAPDKSGLPSDRFSAERTGGSVSTLTIQRTQQEDSAVYLCASSSGPEQYFGPGTRLTVT.

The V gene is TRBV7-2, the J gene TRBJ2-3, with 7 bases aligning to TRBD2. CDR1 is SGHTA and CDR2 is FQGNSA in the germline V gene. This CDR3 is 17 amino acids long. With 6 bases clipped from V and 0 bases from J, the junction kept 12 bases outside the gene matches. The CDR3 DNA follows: TGTGCCAGCAGAAAGTGGGAGGGTCCCTCTAGCACAGATACGCAGTATTTT. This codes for CASRKWEGPSSTDTQYF.

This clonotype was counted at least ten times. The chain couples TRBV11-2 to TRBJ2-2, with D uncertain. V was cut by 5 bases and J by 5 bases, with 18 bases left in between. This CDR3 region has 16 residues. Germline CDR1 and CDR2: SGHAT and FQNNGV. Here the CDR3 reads CASSPQTPMVTGELFF. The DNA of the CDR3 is TGTGCCAGCAGCCCTCAGACGCCCATGGTGACCGGGGAGCTGTTTTTT. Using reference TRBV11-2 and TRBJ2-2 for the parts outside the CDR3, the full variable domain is EAGVAQSPRYKIIEKRQSVAFWCNPISGHATLYWYQQILGQGPKLLIQFQNNGVVDDSQLPKDRFSAERLKGVDSTLKIQPAKLEDSAVYLCASSPQTPMVTGELFFGEGSRLTVL.